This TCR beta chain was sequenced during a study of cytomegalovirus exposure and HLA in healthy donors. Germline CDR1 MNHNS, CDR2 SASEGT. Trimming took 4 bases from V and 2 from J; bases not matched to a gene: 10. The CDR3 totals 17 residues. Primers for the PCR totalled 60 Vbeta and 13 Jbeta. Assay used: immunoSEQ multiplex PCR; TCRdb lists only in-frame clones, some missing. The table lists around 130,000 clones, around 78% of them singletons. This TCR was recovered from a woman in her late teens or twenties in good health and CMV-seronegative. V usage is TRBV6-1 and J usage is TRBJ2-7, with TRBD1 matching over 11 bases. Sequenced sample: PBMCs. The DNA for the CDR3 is TGTGCCAGCAGTGGACTGGACAGGGGGCGTTCTACCTACGAGCAGTACTTC. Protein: CASSGLDRGRSTYEQYF.